Given below is one TCR beta chain in context. Its antigen is undetermined. This sample is drawn from a study of shared clonotypes between healthy human individuals. The CDR3 runs to 16 residues. CDR1 LNHDA and CDR2 SQIVND come from the germline V gene (reference sequence). V was clipped by 5 bases and J by 0 bases; unmatched bases: 7. Authors' methods: Junction-only sequences produced by ImmunoSEQ had no quality scores, so filtering differed. TCRdb keeps only in-frame clones here, not all; method: immunoSEQ multiplex PCR. V, J and clone size reflect that table, while D and trimming were determined from the DNA. Of about 680,000 clones listed, roughly 72% are singletons. Whole-study findings and limits: Clonotypes that were shared across four donors made up roughly 5.2% of naive CD4 clonotypes.

The sample was memory CD4+ T cells sorted from blood. The subset denotes: CD45RA-negative fraction. The V call is TRBV19, the J call TRBJ1-1; 9 bases are shared with TRBD1. The sequence derives from a woman aged 25 to 39 in good health. The CDR3: CASSFRTGALNTEAFF. The CDR3 bases are TGTGCCAGTAGTTTCCGGACAGGGGCATTGAACACTGAAGCTTTCTTT.